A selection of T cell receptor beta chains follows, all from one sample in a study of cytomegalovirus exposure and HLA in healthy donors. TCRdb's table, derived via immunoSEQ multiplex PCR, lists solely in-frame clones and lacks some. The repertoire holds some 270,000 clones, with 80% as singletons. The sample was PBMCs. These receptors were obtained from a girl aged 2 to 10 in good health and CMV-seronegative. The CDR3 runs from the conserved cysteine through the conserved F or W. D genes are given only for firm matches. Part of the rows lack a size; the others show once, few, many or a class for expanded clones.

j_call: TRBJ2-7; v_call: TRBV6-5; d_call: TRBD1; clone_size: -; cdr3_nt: TGTGCCAGCACCATAAGACAGGGGTCATACGAGCAGTACTTC; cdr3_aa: CASTIRQGSYEQYF
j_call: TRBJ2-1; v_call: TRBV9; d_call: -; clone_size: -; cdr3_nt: TGTGCCAGCAGCGTTGCGGGATCCTACAATGAGCAGTTCTTC; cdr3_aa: CASSVAGSYNEQFF
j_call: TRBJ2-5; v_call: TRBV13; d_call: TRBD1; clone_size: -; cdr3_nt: TGTGCCAGCAGCTCAGATCTCGGGACAGGGGGCTTGGTGGAGACCCAGTACTTC; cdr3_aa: CASSSDLGTGGLVETQYF
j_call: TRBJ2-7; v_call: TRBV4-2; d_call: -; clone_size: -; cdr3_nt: TGTGCCAGCAGCCAACCCGGGGGACCACTTCCCTACGAGCAGTACTTC; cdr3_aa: CASSQPGGPLPYEQYF
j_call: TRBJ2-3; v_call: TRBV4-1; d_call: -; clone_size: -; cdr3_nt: TGCGCCAGCAGCCAGGCTTTTGGGGGGAATACAGATACGCAGTATTTT; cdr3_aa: CASSQAFGGNTDTQYF
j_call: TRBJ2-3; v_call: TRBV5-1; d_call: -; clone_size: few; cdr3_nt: TGCGCCAGCAGCTTGACTTCCGGGACTGCGCCCACAGATACGCAGTATTTT; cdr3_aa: CASSLTSGTAPTDTQYF
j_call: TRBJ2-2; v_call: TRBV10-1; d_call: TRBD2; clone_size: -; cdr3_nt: TGCGCCAGCAGTGAGTCGGTAGCGGGAGTTATCTTAGACGGGGAGCTGTTTTTT; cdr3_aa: CASSESVAGVILDGELFF
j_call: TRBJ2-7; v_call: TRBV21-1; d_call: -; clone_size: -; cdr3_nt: TGTGCCAGCAGCAATTTACCGGGACTAGCGGATTACGAGCAGTACTTC; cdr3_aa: CASSNLPGLADYEQYF
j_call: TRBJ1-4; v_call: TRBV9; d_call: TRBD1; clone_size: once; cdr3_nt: TGTGCCAGCAGCCCCATGGACAGGGGAAGTGAAAAACTGTTTTTT; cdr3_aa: CASSPMDRGSEKLFF
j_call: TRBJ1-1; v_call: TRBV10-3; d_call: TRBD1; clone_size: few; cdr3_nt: TGTGCCATCAGAGAACAGGGGAGGACTGAAGCTTTCTTT; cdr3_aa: CAIREQGRTEAFF
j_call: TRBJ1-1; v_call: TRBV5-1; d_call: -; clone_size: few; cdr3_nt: TGCGCCAGCAGCGACCAGGGATTGATAGGAACTGAAGCTTTCTTT; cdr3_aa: CASSDQGLIGTEAFF
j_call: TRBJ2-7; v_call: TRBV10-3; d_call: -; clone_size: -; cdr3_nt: TGTGCCATCAGCCGGACAGTCTACGAGCAGTACTTC; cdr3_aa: CAISRTVYEQYF
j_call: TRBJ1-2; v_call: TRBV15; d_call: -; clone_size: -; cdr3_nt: TGTGCCACCAGCAGAGATCCTCTCGATGTGACTTATGGCTACACCTTC; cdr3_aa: CATSRDPLDVTYGYTF